The rows below give T cell receptor beta chains drawn from one sample of a study of T cell responses to AZD1222 COVID-19 vaccine. Clones were sequenced by immunoSEQ multiplex PCR, and TCRdb holds only the in-frame ones, with some missing. Of 150,000 or so clones detected, about 91% appear once; the ten largest clones hold approximately 2%. The sample in question was peripheral blood, obtained on day 0 of AZD1222 vaccination. All receptors derive from an adult in good health. CDR3s include the opening cysteine and the closing phenylalanine or tryptophan. D genes are given only for firm matches. A clone size is listed for some rows: how often the clone was seen (once, few, many), or a class if it is expanded.

V: TRBV3-1/TRBV3-2; D: -; size: -; J: TRBJ2-2; CDR3: CASSQDRGVGELFF; DNA: TGTGCCAGCAGCCAAGATAGGGGCGTCGGGGAGCTGTTTTTT
V: TRBV6-5; D: TRBD2; size: -; J: TRBJ2-7; CDR3: CASSRGGEGPREQYF; DNA: TGTGCCAGCAGCCGGGGGGGTGAAGGGCCTCGGGAGCAGTACTTC
V: TRBV19; D: -; size: -; J: TRBJ1-6; CDR3: CASLPGAHSPLHF; DNA: TGTGCCAGCCTTCCAGGGGCACATTCACCCCTCCACTTT
V: TRBV28; D: -; size: -; J: TRBJ1-2; CDR3: CAEGSHYGYTF; DNA: TGTGCCGAGGGGTCGCACTATGGCTACACCTTC
V: TRBV7-8; D: -; size: -; J: TRBJ1-3; CDR3: CASSLLVGGSSGNTIYF; DNA: TGTGCCAGCAGCTTATTGGTGGGCGGTAGCTCTGGAAACACCATATATTTT
V: TRBV27; D: -; size: few; J: TRBJ2-1; CDR3: CASSLGRGGPNEQFF; DNA: TGTGCCAGCAGTTTAGGGAGGGGGGGGCCGAATGAGCAGTTCTTC
V: TRBV20-1; D: -; size: -; J: TRBJ2-7; CDR3: CSASHLGRDEQYF; DNA: TGCAGTGCTAGTCACCTCGGCCGGGACGAGCAGTACTTC
V: TRBV7-2; D: TRBD1; size: -; J: TRBJ1-1; CDR3: CASSQDRGNTEAFF; DNA: TGTGCCAGCAGCCAGGACAGGGGCAACACTGAAGCTTTCTTT
V: TRBV7-6; D: TRBD1; size: once; J: TRBJ1-1; CDR3: CASGDEGAAFF; DNA: TGTGCCAGCGGTGATGAGGGGGCAGCTTTCTTT
V: TRBV2; D: TRBD1; size: -; J: TRBJ1-1; CDR3: CASSEARGFRPLNTEAFF; DNA: TGTGCCAGCAGTGAAGCCAGGGGGTTCCGCCCCTTGAACACTGAAGCTTTCTTT
V: TRBV5-1; D: TRBD2; size: -; J: TRBJ2-3; CDR3: CASSPRLAEDTQYF; DNA: TGCGCCAGCAGCCCTAGACTAGCAGAAGATACGCAGTATTTT
V: TRBV10-3; D: TRBD1; size: -; J: TRBJ1-6; CDR3: CAIRDRVLNSPLHF; DNA: TGTGCCATCAGAGACAGGGTGCTTAATTCACCCCTCCACTTT
V: TRBV6-2/TRBV6-3; D: -; size: -; J: TRBJ1-2; CDR3: CASSYGGHGYTF; DNA: TGTGCCAGCAGTTACGGAGGGCATGGCTACACCTTC
V: TRBV27; D: -; size: -; J: TRBJ2-7; CDR3: CASSLSGGRANEQYF; DNA: TGTGCCAGCAGTTTAAGTGGCGGCAGGGCTAACGAGCAGTACTTC